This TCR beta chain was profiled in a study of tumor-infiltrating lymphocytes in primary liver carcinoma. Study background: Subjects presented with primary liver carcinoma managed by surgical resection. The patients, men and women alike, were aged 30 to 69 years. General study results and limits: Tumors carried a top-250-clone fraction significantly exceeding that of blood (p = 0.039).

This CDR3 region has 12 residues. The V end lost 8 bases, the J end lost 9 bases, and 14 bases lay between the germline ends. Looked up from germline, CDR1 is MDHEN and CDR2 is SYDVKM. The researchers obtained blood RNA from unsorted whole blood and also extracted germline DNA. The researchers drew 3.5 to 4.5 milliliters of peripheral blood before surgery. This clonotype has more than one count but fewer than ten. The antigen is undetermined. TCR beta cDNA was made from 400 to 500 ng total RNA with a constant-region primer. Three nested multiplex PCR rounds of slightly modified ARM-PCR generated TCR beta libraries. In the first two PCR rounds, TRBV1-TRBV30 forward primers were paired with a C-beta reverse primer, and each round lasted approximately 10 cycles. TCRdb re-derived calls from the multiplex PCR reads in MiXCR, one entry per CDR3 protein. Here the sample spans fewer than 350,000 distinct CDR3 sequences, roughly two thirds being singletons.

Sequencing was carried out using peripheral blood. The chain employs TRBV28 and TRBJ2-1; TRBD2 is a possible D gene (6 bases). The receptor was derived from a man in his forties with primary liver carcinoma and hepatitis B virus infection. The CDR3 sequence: CASGTGVAEQFF. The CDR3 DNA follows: TGTGCCAGCGGGACGGGGGTAGCTGAGCAGTTCTTC.